The source of this TCR beta chain is a study of Graves' ophthalmopathy and Graves' hyperthyroidism. TCR beta CDR3 regions were amplified from RNA transcripts. RT-PCR in the first round used HTBI primers; a second-round multiplex PCR followed. TCRdb fed the multiplex PCR reads into MiXCR, producing one record per CDR3 protein. The sample holds some 350,000 distinct CDR3 sequences, about 15% seen once. The CDR3 has 19 residues. Germline CDR1 reads MNHEY; CDR2 reads SVGEGT. V lost 0 bases and J lost 0, with 20 bases in between. The sequenced sample was peripheral blood. This clonotype originated in an adult woman with stable Graves' hyperthyroidism. The chain recombines TRBV6-2 or TRBV6-3 with TRBJ2-5, with D maybe TRBD2 (7 bases). CDR3 amino acids: CASSYSTVAGATYQETQYF. CDR3 coding DNA: TGTGCCAGCAGTTACTCGACAGTGGCGGGGGCTACGTACCAAGAGACCCAGTACTTC.